This T cell receptor (beta chain) was observed in a study of regulatory dendritic cells for organ transplantation. Sorted subsets were CFSE-labeled and cultured less than 6 days with allogeneic dendritic cells. The germline V gene encodes CDR1 SEHNR and CDR2 FQNEAQ (reference sequence). This CDR3 has 18 residues. V gave up 1 base and J gave up 1 base; unmatched junction bases: 12. Of note for this clone: Its target is unknown.

Sequencing used immunoSEQ multiplex PCR; TCRdb keeps in-frame clones, though not all of them. The sample holds about 12,000 clones, 74% seen once. The clonotype was recovered from a human donor in good health. Sequencing was carried out using naive CD4+ T cells from blood cultured with regulatory dendritic cells. Subset of the sample: CD45RA+ naive T cells. This chain connects TRBV7-9 to TRBJ2-5; 7 bases map to TRBD1. The CDR3 loop reads CASSLESKGARRQETQYF. CDR3 DNA sequence: TGTGCCAGCAGCTTAGAGAGTAAGGGGGCAAGGCGCCAAGAGACCCAGTACTTC.